This T cell receptor beta chain came from a study of breast tumors, draining lymph nodes, adjacent tissues (TCRdb year 2016). With respect to the entire study: The study compared TCR beta repertoires across tumor, adjacent nontumor tissue and axillary lymph nodes from breast cancer patients. In human breast cancer, the study set out to evaluate how tumor, surrounding tissue and draining lymph node repertoires relate to one another and whether T cells may move between these sites. The research as a whole found: Tumor and nontumor tissue repertoires were significantly more similar in luminal-like than in basal-like breast cancer. Tumors showed preferential V and J gene usage, and their T-cell repertoire diversity fell below that of lymph nodes yet above that of nontumor tissue. Rather than being directly demonstrated, the conclusion that tumor T cells originate in lymph nodes was presented as consistent with a hypothesis. The data were considered consistent with most tumor T cells being derived from the lymph node and subsequently expanding within tumor tissue.

On this clonotype itself: It lacks a known antigen. A read error is likely, as this CDR3 ends without the conserved phenylalanine or tryptophan.

Lymph node samples were obtained from the axillary draining lymph nodes of breast cancer patients. The CDR3 comprises 14 residues, both ends counted. The read is trimmed to its CDR3 DNA, 42 bases read in frame from base 1. V and J are trimmed by 3 bases and 9 bases, and the gene matches miss 9 bases of the junction. CDR1 and CDR2, per the germline V gene (reference sequence), are DFQATT and SNEGSKA. Sequencing used an Illumina HiSeq 2000. Multiplex PCR amplification was used to generate the TCR beta chain libraries. The amplified TCR beta chain products were analyzed by high-throughput sequencing. TCRdb reworked the public reads: Q25 trimming with fastp, MiXCR clone assembly, productive beta chains retained. Identical CDR3 proteins give one entry, which carries the most common genes and DNA. This sample lists approximately 90,000 distinct CDR3 sequences; around 29% were detected once. The ten largest clones take up 7.5% to 10% of the sample.

The rearrangement joined TRBV20-1 to TRBJ2-1; 9 junctional bases match TRBD2. The clonotype comes from a female donor with breast cancer. Some clones in this sample may be carry-over from other donors' samples. The sequenced sample consisted of axillary lymph node tissue. The sequenced DNA: TGCAGTGCTAGCTGGGCGGGAGGGAGGACTGAGCAGTTCTCC. It is translated as CSASWAGGRTEQFS.